These 3 T cell receptor beta chains share one sample of origin, sequenced in a study of T cell changes during pregnancy in multiple sclerosis. Clones were read by immunoSEQ multiplex PCR, and TCRdb kept only the in-frame ones, dropping some. The table has tens of thousands of clones, 92% seen once. This specimen was CD8+ T cells from peripheral blood mononuclear cells, taken in the third trimester of pregnancy. The receptors originated from a female donor with multiple sclerosis, enrolled in a pregnancy study.

This clone was counted a single time. This sequence joins TRBV29-1 and TRBJ1-2; D gene ambiguous. CDR3 length: 13 amino acids. V gave up 7 bases and J gave up 2 bases, with 14 bases separating them. Germline assignment: CDR1 SQVTM and CDR2 ANQGSEA. CDR3 sequence reads: CSAQVGGNYGYTF. CDR3 DNA: TGCAGCGCCCAGGTGGGAGGCAACTATGGCTACACCTTC. The full variable domain, its missing parts supplied by reference TRBV29-1 and TRBJ1-2, is SAVISQKPSRDICQRGTSLTIQCQVDSQVTMMFWYRQQPGQSLTLIATANQGSEATYESGFVIDKFPISRPNLTFSTLTVSNMSPEDSSIYLCSAQVGGNYGYTFGSGTRLTVV.

This sequence joins TRBV5-6 and TRBJ2-7, with a tentative D call TRBD1 (5 bases). The length of the CDR3 is 14 residues. Trimming stripped 4 bases from V and 1 base from J, with 12 bases between. Germline V gene sequence: CDR1 SGHDT, CDR2 YYEEEE. This chain's CDR3 is CASSMVTDSYEQYF. For the CDR3, the DNA is TGTGCCAGCAGCATGGTGACAGATTCCTACGAGCAGTACTTC.

V is TRBV28 and J is TRBJ2-7, with TRBD1 matching over 7 bases. CDR1 and CDR2 from the germline V gene are MDHEN and SYDVKM. With V trimmed by 3 bases and J by 2 bases, 13 bases remained unmatched. This CDR3 has 17 residues. CDR3 nucleotides: TGTGCCAGCAGTTTGGGATTTAGGGGACAGAAAGCCTACGAGCAGTACTTC. As protein: CASSLGFRGQKAYEQYF.